The T cell receptor beta chain under discussion was sequenced for a study of identical twins. Study-level findings and limits: Memory repertoires lacked the insertion deficit that abundant cord blood beta clonotypes showed. Rather than following the same donors, the conclusions depended on cross-sectional statistical analysis.

In regard to this clonotype: Its antigen is undetermined.

A universal primer site came from template switching; cDNA carried unique molecular identifiers. TCRdb redid the calling of the 5' RACE reads with MiXCR, one entry per CDR3 protein. Here the sample spans some 460,000 distinct CDR3 sequences, about 14% being singletons. V lost 3 bases to trimming and J lost 5 bases, with 11 bases between them. Germline loops: CDR1 KGHSH, CDR2 LQKENI. CDR3 length: 15 residues. These data were also filed under a second study, of yellow fever vaccine responses in identical twins. That source notes: Twins reportedly had a vaccine T cell response that seemed partly convergent, partly personalized.

This TCR was recovered from a woman younger than 35 in good health. The J gene is TRBJ1-6, the V gene TRBV18; D may be TRBD1 (5 bases). Material: CD4+ T cells sorted from blood. The CDR3, as DNA: TGTGCCAGCTCACCTTCTCAGGGAAATAATTCACCCCTCCACTTT. Translating gives CASSPSQGNNSPLHF.